The rows below give T cell receptor beta chains drawn from one sample of a study of blood T cell repertoires in COVID-19. Generated by immunoSEQ multiplex PCR, the TCRdb table keeps only in-frame clones and is missing some. The table has some 78,000 clones, roughly 89% seen once. What was sequenced was peripheral blood. Receptors were obtained from a middle-aged man with active or convalescent COVID-19. Each CDR3 is given with its conserved first and last residue. A D gene is named only where the DNA matches it firmly. Some rows have no size entry. The others give once, few or many, or a class for an expanded clone.

d_call	v_call	clone_size	cdr3_length	j_call	cdr3_nt	cdr3_aa
-	TRBV7-2	-	15	TRBJ1-2	TGTGCCAGCAGCCCCGTTCGACAGCCGACTCGGGGCTACACCTTC	CASSPVRQPTRGYTF
-	TRBV4-3	-	12	TRBJ1-1	TGCGCCAGCAGCCAAGATCGGACTGAAGCTTTCTTT	CASSQDRTEAFF
-	TRBV19	-	19	TRBJ2-6	TGTGCCAGTAGTGACTTTAAGGCGGGCGTCGACTCTGGGGCCAACGTCCTGACTTTC	CASSDFKAGVDSGANVLTF
-	TRBV4-1	medium-sized	15	TRBJ1-5	TGCGCCAGCAGCCAAGAACCAGGGGCTAATCAGCCCCAGCATTTT	CASSQEPGANQPQHF
-	TRBV12-3/TRBV12-4	-	11	TRBJ2-7	TGTGCCAGCAGTTCCGCCTACGAGCAGTACTTC	CASSSAYEQYF
TRBD1	TRBV5-8	-	17	TRBJ2-3	TGTGCCAGCAGCTCCCTAGGACAGGGGGCAAGTACAGATACGCAGTATTTT	CASSSLGQGASTDTQYF
-	TRBV9	-	14	TRBJ1-3	TGTGCCAGCAGCGTAGGAGGGACTGGAAACACCATATATTTT	CASSVGGTGNTIYF
TRBD1	TRBV30	many	13	TRBJ2-2	TGTGCCTGCAGGGGGTTCTACACCGGGGAGCTGTTTTTT	CACRGFYTGELFF
-	TRBV25-1	-	11	TRBJ1-1	TGTGCCAGCAGGGTCAGGGGCGAAGCTTTCTTT	CASRVRGEAFF
-	TRBV19	-	15	TRBJ1-4	TGTGCCAGTAGTCCAGGATCTGCAACTAATGAAAAACTGTTTTTT	CASSPGSATNEKLFF
-	TRBV28	-	14	TRBJ2-7	TGTGCCAGCAGTCCCGGGCGGGTACCCTACGAGCAGTACTTC	CASSPGRVPYEQYF
TRBD1	TRBV10-3	-	16	TRBJ2-7	TGTGCCATCAGTGAGGACCGGGACAGGGTTTCCTACGAGCAGTACTTC	CAISEDRDRVSYEQYF
TRBD2	TRBV14	-	15	TRBJ2-7	TGTGCCAGCAGCCAAGGGTCGCGCGGGGGTTGGGAGCAGTACTTC	CASSQGSRGGWEQYF